Below, 5 T cell receptor beta chains from the same sample are listed, as sequenced in a study of cytomegalovirus exposure and HLA in healthy donors. The PCR had 60 Vbeta and 13 Jbeta primers. The protocol was immunoSEQ multiplex PCR, while the TCRdb copy is restricted to in-frame clones and leaves out a portion. The sample carries some 200,000 clones, more than 65% recorded once. Sequencing input: PBMCs. The receptor set was obtained from a man aged 45-60 years in good health and CMV-seronegative.

For this clone: A junction boundary mismatches the germline segment, possibly from a read error. The sample has other DNA sequences that encode this CDR3 too. This chain links TRBV5-4 with TRBJ1-6; D gene uncertain. The CDR3 is 17 amino acids. Looked up from germline, CDR1 is SGHNT and CDR2 is YYREEE (reference sequence). In nucleotides, the CDR3 is TGCGCCAGCAGCCTTAATGCTGGTAGATCCTATAATTCACCCCTCCACTTT. Protein sequence: CASSLNAGRSYNSPLHF.

The V and J genes are TRBV10-2 and TRBJ2-3; tentative D call: TRBD1 (5 bases). Trimming took 5 bases from V and 1 from J, leaving 7 bases between them. CDR1 and CDR2 (germline): WSHSY, SAAADI. The CDR3 has 13 residues. In nucleotides, the CDR3 is TGCGCCAGCAGTTTACAGGGCACAGATACGCAGTATTTT. Translated: CASSLQGTDTQYF.

The V and J genes are TRBV9 and TRBJ2-5; 8 bases fit TRBD1. V shed 0 bases, J shed 7 bases, and the junction held 5 bases outside the gene matches. Germline loops: CDR1 SGDLS, CDR2 YYNGEE. The CDR3 covers 14 residues. CDR3 nucleotide sequence: TGTGCCAGCAGCGTAGCCGGGACAGGTCGGACCCAGTACTTC. It encodes CASSVAGTGRTQYF.

V and J are TRBV19 and TRBJ2-1, with D perhaps TRBD1 (5 bases). V lost 5 bases, J lost 4 bases, and 12 bases lay in between. The CDR3 length is 14 residues. Germline CDR1 and CDR2: LNHDA and SQIVND (reference sequence). As DNA, the CDR3 is TGTGCCAGTAGTGTCCGAAGGGGTTACAATGAGCAGTTCTTC. Translating gives CASSVRRGYNEQFF.

This chain connects TRBV7-2 to TRBJ1-1; a weak D match, TRBD1 (6 bases). Trimming took off 1 base at V and 1 base at J, with 13 bases between the two ends. The CDR3 has 16 amino acids. Germline assignment: CDR1 SGHTA and CDR2 FQGNSA. CDR3 bases: TGTGCCAGCAGCTTAGTCGGCAGGGGAAGGAACACTGAAGCTTTCTTT. Its protein is CASSLVGRGRNTEAFF.